The 10 T cell receptor beta chains listed next were all sequenced from one sample in a study of shared clonotypes between healthy human individuals. Sequencing used immunoSEQ multiplex PCR; TCRdb keeps in-frame clones, though not all of them. The sample comprises about 960,000 clones, less than 85% of which are singletons, and around 1.4% rests with the top ten. The sample taken for sequencing was memory CD4+ T cells sorted from blood. Specified subset: CD45RA-negative fraction. Receptors were obtained from a man younger than 35 in good health.

The J gene is TRBJ1-1, the V gene TRBV7-9; D not resolved. The CDR3 runs 13 residues. The V and J ends lost 3 bases and 2 bases respectively, with 7 bases between them. Germline CDR1 and CDR2: SEHNR and FQNEAQ (reference sequence). The CDR3 sequence is CASSFSANTEAFF. CDR3 nucleotide sequence: TGTGCCAGCAGCTTCAGCGCCAACACTGAAGCTTTCTTT.

This clone was counted once. This sequence joins TRBV18 and TRBJ2-7; D may correspond to TRBD1 or TRBD2 (5 bases each). Trimming left V 3 bases short and J 3 bases short, with 12 bases between. This CDR3 has 14 residues. The germline V gene encodes CDR1 KGHSH and CDR2 LQKENI. CDR3 nucleotide sequence: TGTGCCAGCTCACCTGGGACCCAGGACTACGAGCAGTACTTC. Protein: CASSPGTQDYEQYF.

This chain joins TRBV2 and TRBJ1-6, with D perhaps matching TRBD1 (5 bases). The V gene lost 1 base and the J gene lost 2 bases, with 12 bases spanning the gap. Germline CDR1 SNHLY, CDR2 FYNNEI. CDR3 size: 17 residues. In DNA form, the CDR3 reads TGTGCCAGCAGTGAAGTAGGGACTACACCCTATAATTCACCCCTCCACTTT. This translates into CASSEVGTTPYNSPLHF.

The rearrangement links TRBV6-1 to TRBJ2-1, with 7 bases that match TRBD2. The CDR3 contains 15 residues. Germline values: CDR1 MNHNS, CDR2 SASEGT. V shed 8 bases, J shed 4 bases, and the junction held 11 bases outside the gene matches. CDR3 protein: CASPTPLAKYNEQFF. The CDR3 DNA is TGTGCCAGCCCAACCCCACTAGCGAAATACAATGAGCAGTTCTTC.

The chain combines TRBV7-9 with TRBJ1-2; D is ambiguous. The CDR3 contains 12 residues. The germline V and J ends were trimmed by 5 bases and 4 bases, with 8 bases remaining between them. Germline CDR1 SEHNR, CDR2 FQNEAQ (reference sequence). CDR3 sequence reads: CASSRDFYGYTF. The CDR3 nucleotides are TGTGCCAGCAGCCGGGATTTCTATGGCTACACCTTC.

The chain combines TRBV18 with TRBJ2-2; maybe TRBD1 (6 bases). The germline gives CDR1 KGHSH, CDR2 LQKENI. The V and J ends lost 5 bases and 2 bases respectively, with 9 bases between them. The CDR3 consists of 14 residues. CDR3 residues: CASSVGTNTGELFF. The CDR3 bases are TGTGCCAGCTCAGTCGGGACAAACACCGGGGAGCTGTTTTTT.

This chain connects TRBV30 to TRBJ2-2, with TRBD2 as a possible D gene (5 bases). Germline values: CDR1 GTSNPN, CDR2 SVGIG (reference sequence). The CDR3 has 12 amino acids. The V end was cut by 5 bases, the J end by 5 bases, with 9 bases between. The CDR3 DNA follows: TGTGCCTGGTTCCCGGGGACCGGGGAGCTGTTTTTT. This gives the protein CAWFPGTGELFF.

This clone has a single count. The chain carries TRBV29-1 and TRBJ2-1; possibly TRBD1 or TRBD2 for D (5 bases each). The CDR3 is made up of 15 amino acids. Germline values: CDR1 SQVTM, CDR2 ANQGSEA. The V and J ends lost 1 base and 8 bases respectively, with 18 bases between them. The CDR3 region has the DNA TGCAGCGTTGAAGGAGGGACGGTCCCGAGGGATGAGCAGTTCTTC. Translated, it gives CSVEGGTVPRDEQFF.

Here the CDR3 DNA reads TGTGCCAGCAGCGTACTAGCGGGGGGGCGTGAGGAGCTGTTTTTT. This codes for CASSVLAGGREELFF. The V gene is TRBV13, the J gene TRBJ2-2; 13 bases fit TRBD2. Germline V gene sequence: CDR1 PRHDT, CDR2 FYEKMQ (reference sequence). The CDR3 is 15 amino acids. The J segment lost 10 bases and the V segment lost 5 bases, leaving 7 bases of the junction unmatched.

The genes are TRBV5-4 and TRBJ2-3; D possibly corresponds to TRBD2 (6 bases). Trimming left V 0 bases short and J 0 bases short, with 8 bases between. CDR1 SGHNT and CDR2 YYREEE come from the germline V gene (reference sequence). The CDR3 totals 15 residues. CDR3 DNA: TGTGCCAGCAGCTTGGCGGGAGTAAGCACAGATACGCAGTATTTT. Its translation: CASSLAGVSTDTQYF.